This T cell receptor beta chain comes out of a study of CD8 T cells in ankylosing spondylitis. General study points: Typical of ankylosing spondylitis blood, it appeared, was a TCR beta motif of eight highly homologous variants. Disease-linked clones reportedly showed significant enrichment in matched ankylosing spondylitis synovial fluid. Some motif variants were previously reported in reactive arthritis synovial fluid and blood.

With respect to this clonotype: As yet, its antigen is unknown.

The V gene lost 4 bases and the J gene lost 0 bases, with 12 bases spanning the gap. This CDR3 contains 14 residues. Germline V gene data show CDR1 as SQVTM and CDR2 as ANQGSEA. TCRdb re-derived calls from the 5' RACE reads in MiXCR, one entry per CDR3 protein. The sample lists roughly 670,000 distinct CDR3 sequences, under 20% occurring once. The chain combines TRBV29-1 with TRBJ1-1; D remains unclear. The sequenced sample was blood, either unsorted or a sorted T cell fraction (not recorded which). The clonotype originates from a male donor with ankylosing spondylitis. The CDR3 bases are TGCAGCGTTGTCCCGGACCTGGTGAACACTGAAGCTTTCTTT. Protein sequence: CSVVPDLVNTEAFF.